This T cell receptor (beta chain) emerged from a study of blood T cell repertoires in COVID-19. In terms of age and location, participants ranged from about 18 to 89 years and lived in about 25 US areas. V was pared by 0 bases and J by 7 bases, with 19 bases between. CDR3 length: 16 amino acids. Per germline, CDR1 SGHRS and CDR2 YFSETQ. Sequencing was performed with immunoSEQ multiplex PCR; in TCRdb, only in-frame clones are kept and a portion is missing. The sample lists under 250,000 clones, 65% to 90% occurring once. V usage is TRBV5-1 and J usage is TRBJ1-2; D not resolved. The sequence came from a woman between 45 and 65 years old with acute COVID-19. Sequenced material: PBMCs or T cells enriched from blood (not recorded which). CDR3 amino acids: CASSLALTSEGSGYTF. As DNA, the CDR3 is TGCGCCAGCAGCTTGGCCCTAACCTCCGAGGGAAGTGGCTACACCTTC.